The 15 T cell receptor beta chains reported below all come from one sample, sequenced in a study of T cell repertoires in cytomegalovirus infection (dated by TCRdb to about 2019). Sequencing was carried out with an Illumina HiSeq 1500. TCRdb's own reprocessing of the public reads used fastp at Q25 and MiXCR and kept productive beta chains. Each entry merges the rows of one CDR3 protein and shows their most common DNA and genes. This sample holds around 170,000 distinct CDR3 sequences; around 14% were observed only once. The leading ten clones occupy over 25% of the sample. The specimen was PBMCs. The receptors here all came from a human donor in good health (CMV status not recorded). Some clones in this sample may be carry-over from other donors' samples.

This clonotype has only a few counts. The chain couples TRBV12-3 or TRBV12-4 to TRBJ2-3, with D perhaps matching TRBD2 (5 bases). V gave up 5 bases and J gave up 1 base, with 13 bases separating them. This CDR3 contains 15 residues. The DNA for the CDR3 is TGTGCCAGCAGTACTTACGGGGTCGGCACAGATACGCAGTATTTT. This gives the protein CASSTYGVGTDTQYF.

This clonotype was recorded many times. The V gene is TRBV6-1, the J gene TRBJ2-6, with 7 bases fitting TRBD1. Germline CDR1 MNHNS, CDR2 SASEGT. The junction had 1 base not matched to a gene; V was cut back by 3 bases and J by 2 bases. The CDR3 contains 15 residues. CDR3: CASSDTGAGANVLTF. The CDR3 DNA sequence: TGTGCCAGCAGTGATACAGGGGCTGGGGCCAACGTCCTGACTTTC.

This clonotype showed up many times. This chain uses TRBV7-2 with TRBJ2-7, with 10 bases identical to TRBD2. V was pared by 3 bases and J by 4 bases, with 6 bases of the junction left unmatched. The length of the CDR3 is 15 residues. From germline, CDR1 is SGHTA and CDR2 FQGNSA. CDR3 DNA: TGTGCCAGCAGCTTCGGACTAGCGGCAACTTACGAGCAGTACTTC. The encoded protein is CASSFGLAATYEQYF.

The sample holds many counts of this clonotype. The V gene is TRBV10-2, the J gene TRBJ2-5, with TRBD1 matching over 11 bases. The CDR3 runs 14 residues. The germline V gene has CDR1 WSHSY and CDR2 SAAADI. Germline trimming cut 8 bases from V and 2 bases from J; bases unmatched to any gene: 4. The DNA of the CDR3 is TGCGCCAGCGCAAGGGACAGGGGGCAAGAGACCCAGTACTTC. This codes for CASARDRGQETQYF.

This clonotype was seen at least ten times. The rearrangement joins TRBV7-6 to TRBJ2-7; the D gene could be TRBD1 or TRBD2 (6 bases each). Germline CDR1 and CDR2: SGHVS and FNYEAQ. The CDR3 totals 18 residues. Deletions cut 0 bases from V and 3 bases from J, with 21 bases between. The CDR3 sequence is CASSLAVGSGASIYEQYF. CDR3 DNA: TGTGCCAGCAGCTTAGCGGTCGGTTCGGGGGCTAGCATCTACGAGCAGTACTTC.

The table lists this clonotype with a few counts. The genes are TRBV14 and TRBJ2-5, with D possibly TRBD2 on 6 matching bases. Germline V gene sequence: CDR1 SGHDN, CDR2 FVKESK. With 2 bases removed from V and 10 bases from J, the gap between germline ends came to 20 bases. The CDR3 totals 15 residues. This CDR3 reads CASSQSAGRFHHQYF. In nucleotides, the CDR3 is TGTGCCAGCAGCCAATCAGCGGGTCGGTTCCACCACCAGTACTTC.

The sample holds a few counts of this clonotype. This chain links TRBV6-1 with TRBJ2-5; 10 nucleotides align to TRBD2. Trimming cost V 6 bases and J 3 bases; bases outside gene matches: 4. CDR1 MNHNS and CDR2 SASEGT come from the germline V gene. This CDR3 has 14 amino acids. CDR3 sequence: CASRPGLAKETQYF. CDR3 bases: TGTGCCAGCAGACCGGGACTAGCGAAAGAGACCCAGTACTTC.

This CDR3 reads CASSPHRGSNQPQHF. The CDR3, as DNA: TGTGCCAGCAGTCCCCATCGGGGCTCCAATCAGCCCCAGCATTTT. The chain recombines TRBV6-5 with TRBJ1-5; D might be TRBD1 (5 bases). Deletions cut 5 bases from V and 3 bases from J, with 14 bases between. Germline CDR1 reads MNHEY; CDR2 reads SVGAGI. The CDR3 is 15 residues long.

Only a few counts were recorded for this clonotype. J is TRBJ2-7 and V is TRBV28; TRBD1 matches at 9 bases. Trimming took 6 bases from V and 0 from J; bases not matched to a gene: 6. Germline CDR1 MDHEN, CDR2 SYDVKM. This CDR3 is 15 amino acids long. CDR3 loop: CASSPEGQGSYEQYF. The CDR3 nucleotides read TGTGCCAGCAGCCCCGAGGGACAGGGCTCCTACGAGCAGTACTTC.

This clonotype came up many times. The rearrangement joins TRBV4-2 to TRBJ2-1; 7 bases match TRBD2. Germline CDR1 reads LGHNA; CDR2 reads YNFKEQ. The CDR3 spans 13 residues. V gave up 8 bases and J gave up 8 bases; unmatched junction bases: 9. CDR3 nucleotides: TGTGCCAGCGGGTCGGCGGGGAGGGATGAGCAGTTCTTC. Amino acids: CASGSAGRDEQFF.

This clonotype was recorded many times. The rearrangement uses TRBV7-6 and TRBJ2-7; the D gene is possibly TRBD2 (5 bases). V lost 0 bases and J lost 7, with 13 bases in between. CDR1 is SGHVS and CDR2 is FNYEAQ in the germline V gene. The CDR3 runs to 14 residues. The CDR3 DNA follows: TGTGCCAGCAGCTTAGCGTCCATCGGCGGGGAGCAGTACTTC. It is translated as CASSLASIGGEQYF.

This clonotype was counted a few times. This chain uses TRBV6-2 or TRBV6-3 with TRBJ1-5, with D possibly matching TRBD1 (5 bases). CDR3 length equals 16 residues. V was cut by 2 bases and J by 4 bases, with 15 bases left in between. Per the germline V gene, CDR1 is MNHEY and CDR2 is SVGEGT. CDR3 sequence (DNA): TGTGCCAGCAGTTACCCGGGACCTACGACTAATCAGCCCCAGCATTTT. As protein: CASSYPGPTTNQPQHF.

The chain uses TRBV29-1 and TRBJ2-7; TRBD1 is a possible D gene (6 bases). The CDR3 covers 13 residues. Trimming left V 6 bases short and J 6 bases short, with 18 bases between. In germline, CDR1 is SQVTM, CDR2 ANQGSEA. The DNA of the CDR3 is TGCAGCGTACTAATGGGGACACTAGGCGAGCAGTACTTC. This translates into CSVLMGTLGEQYF.

At least ten counts were recorded for this clonotype. The V call is TRBV25-1, the J call TRBJ1-5; D gene ambiguous. CDR1 and CDR2 from the germline V gene are MGHDK and SYGVNS. Trimming shortened V by 1 base and J by 6 bases, and 7 bases separated the two germline ends. The CDR3 length is 13 residues. For the CDR3, the DNA is TGTGCCAGCAGTGAATCTTTCAGTCAGCCCCAGCATTTT. Protein: CASSESFSQPQHF.

This clonotype was counted many times. The V and J genes are TRBV12-3 or TRBV12-4 and TRBJ1-1; D unclear. Trimming took off 2 bases at V and 1 base at J, with 8 bases between the two ends. CDR3 length: 14 amino acids. The CDR3 region is CASSLTAGNTEAFF. CDR3 in DNA: TGTGCCAGCAGTTTAACGGCAGGGAACACTGAAGCTTTCTTT.